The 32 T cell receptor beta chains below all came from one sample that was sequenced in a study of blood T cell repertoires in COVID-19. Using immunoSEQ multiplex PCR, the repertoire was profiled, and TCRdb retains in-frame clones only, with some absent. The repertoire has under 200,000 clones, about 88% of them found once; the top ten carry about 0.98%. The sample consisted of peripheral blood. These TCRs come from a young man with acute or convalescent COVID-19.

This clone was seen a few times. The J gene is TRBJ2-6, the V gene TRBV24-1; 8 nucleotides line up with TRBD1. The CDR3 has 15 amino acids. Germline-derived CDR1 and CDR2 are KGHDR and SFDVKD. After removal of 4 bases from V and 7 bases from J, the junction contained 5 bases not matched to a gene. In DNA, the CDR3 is TGTGCCACCAGTGACGGAGGACAGGGTGCCAACGTCCTGACTTTC. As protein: CATSDGGQGANVLTF.

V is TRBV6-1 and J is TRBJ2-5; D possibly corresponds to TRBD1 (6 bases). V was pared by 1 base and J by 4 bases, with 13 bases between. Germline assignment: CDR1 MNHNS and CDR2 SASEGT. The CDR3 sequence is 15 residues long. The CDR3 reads CASSEGQAVGETQYF. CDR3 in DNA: TGTGCCAGCAGTGAAGGACAGGCTGTTGGAGAGACCCAGTACTTC.

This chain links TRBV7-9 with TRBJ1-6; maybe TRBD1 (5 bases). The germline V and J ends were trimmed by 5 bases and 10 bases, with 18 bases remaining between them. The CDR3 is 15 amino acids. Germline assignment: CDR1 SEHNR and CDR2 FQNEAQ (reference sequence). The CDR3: CASSLTGGGRSPLHF. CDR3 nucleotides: TGTGCCAGCAGCCTCACTGGGGGGGGTCGGTCACCCCTCCACTTT.

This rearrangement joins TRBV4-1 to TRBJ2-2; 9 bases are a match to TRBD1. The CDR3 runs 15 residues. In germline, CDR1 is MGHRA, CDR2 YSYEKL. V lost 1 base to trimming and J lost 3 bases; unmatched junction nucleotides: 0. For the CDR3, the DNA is TGCGCCAGCAGCCAAGGGGACAGGGACACCGGGGAGCTGTTTTTT. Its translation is CASSQGDRDTGELFF.

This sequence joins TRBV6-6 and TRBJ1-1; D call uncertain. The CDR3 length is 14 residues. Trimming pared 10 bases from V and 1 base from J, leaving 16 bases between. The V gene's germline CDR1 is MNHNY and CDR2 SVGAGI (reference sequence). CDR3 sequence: CATVFDAANTEAFF. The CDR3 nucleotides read TGTGCCACCGTTTTTGATGCGGCGAACACTGAAGCTTTCTTT.

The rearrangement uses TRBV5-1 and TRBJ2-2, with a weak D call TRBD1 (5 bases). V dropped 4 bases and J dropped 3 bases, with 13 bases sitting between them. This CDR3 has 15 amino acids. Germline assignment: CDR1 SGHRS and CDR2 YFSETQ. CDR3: CASSPLDRYTGELFF. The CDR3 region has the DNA TGCGCCAGCAGCCCGCTAGACAGATACACCGGGGAGCTGTTTTTT. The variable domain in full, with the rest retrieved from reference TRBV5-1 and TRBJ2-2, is KAGVTQTPRYLIKTRGQQVTLSCSPISGHRSVSWYQQTPGQGLQFLFEYFSETQRNKGNFPGRFSGRQFSNSRSEMNVSTLELGDSALYLCASSPLDRYTGELFFGEGSRLTVL.

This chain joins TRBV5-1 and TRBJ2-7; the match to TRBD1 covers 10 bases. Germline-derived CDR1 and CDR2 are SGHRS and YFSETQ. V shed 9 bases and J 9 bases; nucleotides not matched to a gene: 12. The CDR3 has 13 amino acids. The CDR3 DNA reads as TGCGCCACCCCGGGACAGGGGTCCTATGGGCAGTACTTC. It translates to CATPGQGSYGQYF. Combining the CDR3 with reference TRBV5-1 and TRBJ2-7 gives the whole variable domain KAGVTQTPRYLIKTRGQQVTLSCSPISGHRSVSWYQQTPGQGLQFLFEYFSETQRNKGNFPGRFSGRQFSNSRSEMNVSTLELGDSALYLCATPGQGSYGQYFGPGTRLTVT.

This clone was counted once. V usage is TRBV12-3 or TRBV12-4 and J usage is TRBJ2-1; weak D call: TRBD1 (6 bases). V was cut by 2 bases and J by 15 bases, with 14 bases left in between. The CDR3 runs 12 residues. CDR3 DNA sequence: TGTGCCAGCAGTTTACAGGGGAGCAATTGGTTCTTC. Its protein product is CASSLQGSNWFF.

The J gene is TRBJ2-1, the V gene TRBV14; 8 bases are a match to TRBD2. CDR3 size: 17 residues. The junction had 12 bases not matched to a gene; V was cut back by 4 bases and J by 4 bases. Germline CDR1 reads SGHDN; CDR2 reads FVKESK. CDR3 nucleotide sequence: TGTGCCAGCAGCCTTCGGGGGGGTCGACTTGGGTACAATGAGCAGTTCTTC. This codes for CASSLRGGRLGYNEQFF.

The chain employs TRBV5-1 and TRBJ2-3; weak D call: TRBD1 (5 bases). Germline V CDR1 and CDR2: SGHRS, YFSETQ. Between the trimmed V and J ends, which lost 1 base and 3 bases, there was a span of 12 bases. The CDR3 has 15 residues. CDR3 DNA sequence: TGCGCCAGCAGCTTGCAGGGCGATTGGACAGATACGCAGTATTTT. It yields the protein CASSLQGDWTDTQYF.

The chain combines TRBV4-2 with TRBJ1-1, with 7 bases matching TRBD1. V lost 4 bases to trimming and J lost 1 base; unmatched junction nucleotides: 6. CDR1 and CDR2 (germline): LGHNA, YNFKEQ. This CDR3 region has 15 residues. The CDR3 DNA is TGTGCCAGCAGCCTCTTCCGGACAGGGAACACTGAAGCTTTCTTT. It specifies CASSLFRTGNTEAFF.

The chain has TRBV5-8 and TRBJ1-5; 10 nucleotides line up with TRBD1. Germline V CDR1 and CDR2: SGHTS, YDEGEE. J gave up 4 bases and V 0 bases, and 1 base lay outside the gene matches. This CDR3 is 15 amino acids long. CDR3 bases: TGTGCCAGCAGCTTGGCGGGACAGGGGAATCAGCCCCAGCATTTT. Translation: CASSLAGQGNQPQHF.

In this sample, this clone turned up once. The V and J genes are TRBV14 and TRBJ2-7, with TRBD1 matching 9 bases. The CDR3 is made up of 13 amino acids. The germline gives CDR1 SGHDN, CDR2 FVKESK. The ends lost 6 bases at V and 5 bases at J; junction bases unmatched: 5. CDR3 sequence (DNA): TGTGCCAGCAGTTACAGGGGGCGCGACGAGCAGTACTTC. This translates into CASSYRGRDEQYF.

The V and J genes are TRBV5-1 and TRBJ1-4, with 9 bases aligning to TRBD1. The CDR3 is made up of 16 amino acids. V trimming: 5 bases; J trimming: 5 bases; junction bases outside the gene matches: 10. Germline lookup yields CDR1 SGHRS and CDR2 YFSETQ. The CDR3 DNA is TGCGCCAGCAGGCTACAGGGGGCTTCGGAAAATGAAAAACTGTTTTTT. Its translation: CASRLQGASENEKLFF.

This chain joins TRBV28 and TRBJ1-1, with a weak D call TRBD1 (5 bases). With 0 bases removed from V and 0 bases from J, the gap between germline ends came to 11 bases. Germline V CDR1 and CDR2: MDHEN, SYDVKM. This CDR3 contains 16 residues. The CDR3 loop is CASSLWLGHLNTEAFF. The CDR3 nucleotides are TGTGCCAGCAGTTTATGGCTCGGACACCTGAACACTGAAGCTTTCTTT. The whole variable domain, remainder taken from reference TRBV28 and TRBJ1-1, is DVKVTQSSRYLVKRTGEKVFLECVQDMDHENMFWYRQDPGLGLRLIYFSYDVKMKEKGDIPEGYSVSREKKERFSLILESASTNQTSMYLCASSLWLGHLNTEAFFGQGTRLTVV.

The CDR3 here is CASSVGAAGANVLTF. The CDR3, as DNA: TGTGCCAGCAGCGTAGGGGCAGCTGGGGCCAACGTCCTGACTTTC. V and J are TRBV9 and TRBJ2-6; D is ambiguous. Looked up from germline, CDR1 is SGDLS and CDR2 is YYNGEE. V was shortened by 0 bases and J by 2 bases, with 6 bases between the two germline ends. This CDR3 comprises 15 residues.

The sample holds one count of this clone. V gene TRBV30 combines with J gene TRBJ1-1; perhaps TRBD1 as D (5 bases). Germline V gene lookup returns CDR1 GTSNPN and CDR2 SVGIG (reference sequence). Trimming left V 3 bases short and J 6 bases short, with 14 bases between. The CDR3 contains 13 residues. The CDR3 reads CAWSAGWGAEAFF. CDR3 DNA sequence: TGTGCCTGGAGCGCAGGGTGGGGCGCTGAAGCTTTCTTT. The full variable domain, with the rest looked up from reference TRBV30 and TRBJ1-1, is SQTIHQWPATLVQPVGSPLSLECTVEGTSNPNLYWYRQAAGRGLQLLFYSVGIGQISSEVPQNLSASRPQDRQFILSSKKLLLSDSGFYLCAWSAGWGAEAFFGQGTRLTVV.

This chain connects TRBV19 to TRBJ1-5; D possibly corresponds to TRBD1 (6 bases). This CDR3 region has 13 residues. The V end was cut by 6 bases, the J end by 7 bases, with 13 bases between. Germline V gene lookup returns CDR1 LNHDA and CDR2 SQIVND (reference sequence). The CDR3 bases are TGTGCCAGTAGGGCAGGGGTAAGGCAGCCCCAGCATTTT. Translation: CASRAGVRQPQHF.

The CDR3 DNA reads TGTGCCAGCAGCCCACCGGGACAGCGCGAGACCCAGTACTTC. Translation gives CASSPPGQRETQYF. The chain combines TRBV7-8 with TRBJ2-5; 7 positions agree with TRBD1. V trimming: 5 bases; J trimming: 5 bases; junction bases outside the gene matches: 8. Germline V lookup: CDR1 SGHVS, CDR2 FQNEAQ. The CDR3 has 14 residues.

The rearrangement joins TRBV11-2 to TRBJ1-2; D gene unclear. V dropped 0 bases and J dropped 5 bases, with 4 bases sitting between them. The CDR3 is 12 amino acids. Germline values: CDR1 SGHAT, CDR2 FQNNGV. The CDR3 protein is CASSLEQYGYTF. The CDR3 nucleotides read TGTGCCAGCAGCTTAGAACAGTATGGCTACACCTTC. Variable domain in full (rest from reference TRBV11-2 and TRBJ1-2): EAGVAQSPRYKIIEKRQSVAFWCNPISGHATLYWYQQILGQGPKLLIQFQNNGVVDDSQLPKDRFSAERLKGVDSTLKIQPAKLEDSAVYLCASSLEQYGYTFGSGTRLTVV.

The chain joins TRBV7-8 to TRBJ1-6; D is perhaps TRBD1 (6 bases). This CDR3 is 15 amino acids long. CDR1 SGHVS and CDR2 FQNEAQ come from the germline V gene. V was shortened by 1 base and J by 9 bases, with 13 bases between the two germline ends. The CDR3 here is CASSLGTADTSPLHF. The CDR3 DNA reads TGTGCCAGCAGCTTAGGGACAGCGGATACTTCACCCCTCCACTTT. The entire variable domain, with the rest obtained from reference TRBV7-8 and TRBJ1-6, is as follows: GAGVSQSPRYKVAKRGQDVALRCDPISGHVSLFWYQQALGQGPEFLTYFQNEAQLDKSGLPSDRFFAERPEGSVSTLKIQRTQQEDSAVYLCASSLGTADTSPLHFGNGTRLTVT.

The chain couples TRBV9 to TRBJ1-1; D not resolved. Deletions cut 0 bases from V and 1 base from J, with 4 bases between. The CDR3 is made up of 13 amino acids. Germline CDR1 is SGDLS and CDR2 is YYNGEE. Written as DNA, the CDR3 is TGTGCCAGCAGCGTAGACGGGAACACTGAAGCTTTCTTT. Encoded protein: CASSVDGNTEAFF.

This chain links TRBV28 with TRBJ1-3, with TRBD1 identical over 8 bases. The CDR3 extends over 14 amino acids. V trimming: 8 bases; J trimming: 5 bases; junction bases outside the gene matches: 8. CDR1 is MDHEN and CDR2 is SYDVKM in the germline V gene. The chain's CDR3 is CASYGQGRRNTIYF. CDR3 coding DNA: TGTGCCAGCTATGGACAGGGTCGTCGAAACACCATATATTTT.

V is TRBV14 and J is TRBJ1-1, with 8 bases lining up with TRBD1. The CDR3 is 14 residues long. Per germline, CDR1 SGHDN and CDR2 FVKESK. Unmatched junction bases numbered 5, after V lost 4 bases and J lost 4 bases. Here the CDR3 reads CASSLQGGVTEAFF. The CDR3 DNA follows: TGTGCCAGCAGCCTACAGGGGGGGGTCACTGAAGCTTTCTTT.

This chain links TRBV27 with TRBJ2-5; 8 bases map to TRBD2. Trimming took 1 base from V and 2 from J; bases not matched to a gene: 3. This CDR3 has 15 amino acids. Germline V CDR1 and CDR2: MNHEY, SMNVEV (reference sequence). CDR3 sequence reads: CASSLYAGGQETQYF. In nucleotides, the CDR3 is TGTGCCAGCAGTTTATACGCGGGGGGACAAGAGACCCAGTACTTC.

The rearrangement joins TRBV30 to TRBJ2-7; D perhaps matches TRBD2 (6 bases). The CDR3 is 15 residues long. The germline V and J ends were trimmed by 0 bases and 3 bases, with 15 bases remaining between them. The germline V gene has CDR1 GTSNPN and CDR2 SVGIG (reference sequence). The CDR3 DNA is TGTGCCTGGAGTGTACGGGGGACCCCTATCTACGAGCAGTACTTC. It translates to CAWSVRGTPIYEQYF.

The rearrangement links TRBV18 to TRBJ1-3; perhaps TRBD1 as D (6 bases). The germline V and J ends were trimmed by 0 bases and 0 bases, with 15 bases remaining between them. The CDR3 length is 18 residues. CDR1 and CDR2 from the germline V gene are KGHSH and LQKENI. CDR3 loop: CASSPPGLGQGSGNTIYF. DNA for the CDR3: TGTGCCAGCTCACCACCGGGATTGGGACAAGGCTCTGGAAACACCATATATTTT.

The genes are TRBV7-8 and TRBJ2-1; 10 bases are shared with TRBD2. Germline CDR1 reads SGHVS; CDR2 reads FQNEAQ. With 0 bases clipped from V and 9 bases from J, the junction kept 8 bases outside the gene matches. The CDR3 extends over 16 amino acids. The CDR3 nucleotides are TGTGCCAGCAGCTTAGCGCGAGCGGGGGGGCCATTTGAGCAGTTCTTC. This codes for CASSLARAGGPFEQFF.

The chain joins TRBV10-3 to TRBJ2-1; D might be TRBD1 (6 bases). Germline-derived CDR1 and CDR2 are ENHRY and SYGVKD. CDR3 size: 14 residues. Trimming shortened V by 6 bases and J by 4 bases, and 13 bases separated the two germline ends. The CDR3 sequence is CAIRPGQIYNEQFF. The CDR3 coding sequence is TGTGCCATCAGACCGGGACAAATATACAATGAGCAGTTCTTC.

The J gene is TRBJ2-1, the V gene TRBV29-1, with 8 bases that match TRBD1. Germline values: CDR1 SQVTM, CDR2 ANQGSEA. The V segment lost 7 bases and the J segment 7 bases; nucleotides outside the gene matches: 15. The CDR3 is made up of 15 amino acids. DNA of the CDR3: TGCAGCGCCTGGGACGCCCAGGGGGCTTTGAATGAGCAGTTCTTC. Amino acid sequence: CSAWDAQGALNEQFF.

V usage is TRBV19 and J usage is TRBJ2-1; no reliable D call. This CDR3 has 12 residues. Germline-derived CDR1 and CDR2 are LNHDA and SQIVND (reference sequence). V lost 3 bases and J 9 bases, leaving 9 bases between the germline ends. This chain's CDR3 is CASSIHPVEQFF. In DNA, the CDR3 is TGTGCCAGTAGTATCCACCCGGTTGAGCAGTTCTTC.

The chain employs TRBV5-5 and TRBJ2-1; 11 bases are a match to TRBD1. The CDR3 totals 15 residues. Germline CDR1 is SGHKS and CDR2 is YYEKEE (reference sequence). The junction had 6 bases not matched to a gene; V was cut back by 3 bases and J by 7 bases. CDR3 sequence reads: CASSSPDRGLNEQFF. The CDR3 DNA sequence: TGTGCCAGCAGCTCTCCGGACAGGGGGCTGAATGAGCAGTTCTTC.